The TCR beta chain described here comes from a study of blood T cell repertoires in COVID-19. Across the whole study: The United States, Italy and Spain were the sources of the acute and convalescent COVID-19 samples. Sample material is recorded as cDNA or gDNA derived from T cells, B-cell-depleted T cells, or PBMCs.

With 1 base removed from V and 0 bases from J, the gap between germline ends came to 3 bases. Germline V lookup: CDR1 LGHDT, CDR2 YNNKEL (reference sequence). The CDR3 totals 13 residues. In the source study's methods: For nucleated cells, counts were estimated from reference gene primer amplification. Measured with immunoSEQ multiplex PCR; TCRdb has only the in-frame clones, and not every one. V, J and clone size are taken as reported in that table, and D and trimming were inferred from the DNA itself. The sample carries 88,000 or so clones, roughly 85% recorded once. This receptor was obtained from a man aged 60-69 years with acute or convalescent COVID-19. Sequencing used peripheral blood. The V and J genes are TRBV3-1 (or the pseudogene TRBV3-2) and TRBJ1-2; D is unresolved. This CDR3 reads CASSQAANYGYTF. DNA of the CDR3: TGTGCCAGCAGCCAAGCAGCTAACTATGGCTACACCTTC.